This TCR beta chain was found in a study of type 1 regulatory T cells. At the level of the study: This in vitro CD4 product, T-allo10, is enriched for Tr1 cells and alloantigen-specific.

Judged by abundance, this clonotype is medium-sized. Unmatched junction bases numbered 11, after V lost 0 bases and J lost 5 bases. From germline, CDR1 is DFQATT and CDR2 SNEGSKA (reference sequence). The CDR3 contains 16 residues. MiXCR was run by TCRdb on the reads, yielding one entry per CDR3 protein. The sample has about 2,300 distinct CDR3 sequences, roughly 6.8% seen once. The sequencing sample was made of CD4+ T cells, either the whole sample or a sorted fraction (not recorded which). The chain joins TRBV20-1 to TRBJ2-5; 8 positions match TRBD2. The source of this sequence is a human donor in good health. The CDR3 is CSARDLSRGGWETQYF. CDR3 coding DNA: TGCAGTGCTAGAGATCTTTCTCGGGGGGGGTGGGAGACCCAGTACTTC.